A single sample gave rise to the 12 T cell receptor beta chains below, sequenced in a study of vaccination effects on CD4 cells after COVID-19. No antigen has been assigned to these receptors. Sequencing followed a ViraFEST assay step that expanded antigen-specific CD4+ T cells with viral peptide pools. At the end of around 11 days of culture, CD4+ T cells were isolated. The person acquired a PCR-confirmed SARS-CoV-2 infection between March and December 2020. Two doses of BNT162b2 or mRNA-1273 vaccine were administered to participants. Sequencing was performed with immunoSEQ multiplex PCR; in TCRdb, only in-frame clones are kept and a portion is missing. The table lists 15,000 or so clones, around 76% of them singletons. Specimen: CD4+ T cells from PBMCs cultured with SARS-CoV-2 spike peptides, collected after COVID-19 vaccination. The receptors were gathered from a human donor who had a prior SARS-CoV-2 infection.

V gene TRBV11-3 combines with J gene TRBJ2-3; possibly TRBD2 for D (6 bases). The germline CDR1 and CDR2 sequences are SGHNT and YENEEA. This CDR3 contains 18 residues. V was cut by 4 bases and J by 1 base, with 21 bases left in between. In nucleotides, the CDR3 is TGTGCCAGCAGCTCCGGCCAAAGCGGGCCTACCCGCACAGATACGCAGTATTTT. Translation: CASSSGQSGPTRTDTQYF.

The J gene is TRBJ1-2, the V gene TRBV19; weak D call: TRBD1 (5 bases). The CDR3 is made up of 13 amino acids. V lost 3 bases to trimming and J lost 4 bases, with 9 bases between them. CDR1 is LNHDA, CDR2 SQIVND, per germline (reference sequence). The CDR3 DNA reads as TGTGCCAGTAGTATCATAGGGACCTATGGCTACACCTTC. Protein: CASSIIGTYGYTF.

V usage is TRBV28 and J usage is TRBJ1-2; no clear D gene. CDR1 is MDHEN and CDR2 is SYDVKM in the germline V gene. Trimming removed 4 bases at V and 2 bases at J, with 14 bases between. This CDR3 spans 15 amino acids. CDR3 DNA: TGTGCCAGCAGTTCGGGCCGACTGGGGAACTATGGCTACACCTTC. Translated, it gives CASSSGRLGNYGYTF.

The rearrangement uses TRBV3-1 (or the pseudogene TRBV3-2) and TRBJ1-6; D is unresolved. This CDR3 is 14 amino acids long. CDR1 is LGHDT and CDR2 is YNNKEL in the germline V gene (reference sequence). V lost 4 bases, J lost 10 bases, and 14 bases lay in between. The CDR3 reads CASSPRTPNSPLHF. The CDR3 coding sequence is TGTGCCAGCAGCCCTCGGACCCCCAACTCACCCCTCCACTTT.

The chain is built from TRBV10-1 and TRBJ1-3; D ambiguous. With 9 bases removed from V and 0 bases from J, the gap between germline ends came to 21 bases. The CDR3 spans 17 residues. Germline V gene sequence: CDR1 WNHNN, CDR2 SYGVQD (reference sequence). CDR3 sequence reads: CARPPIRIHRSGNTIYF. The DNA for the CDR3 is TGCGCCAGACCCCCGATTAGAATACACCGCTCTGGAAACACCATATATTTT.

V is TRBV10-3 and J is TRBJ2-2; TRBD1 might be the D (5 bases). V was pared by 5 bases and J by 1 base, with 11 bases between. The V gene's germline CDR1 is ENHRY and CDR2 SYGVKD. CDR3 size: 15 residues. CDR3 sequence reads: CAISSWQGNTGELFF. The CDR3 DNA follows: TGTGCCATCAGTAGTTGGCAGGGGAACACCGGGGAGCTGTTTTTT.

The sample holds a few counts of this clone. The chain carries TRBV5-1 and TRBJ2-5; 7 nucleotides match TRBD2. CDR1 is SGHRS, CDR2 YFSETQ, per germline. Germline trimming cut 4 bases from V and 3 bases from J; bases unmatched to any gene: 9. The CDR3 spans 15 residues. DNA of the CDR3: TGCGCCAGCAGCCTAGGGGCTAGCGGAGAAGAGACCCAGTACTTC. It is translated as CASSLGASGEETQYF.

The V gene is TRBV7-8, the J gene TRBJ2-5; 8 bases line up with TRBD1. The CDR3 has 17 amino acids. Trimming at V came to 2 bases and at J to 5 bases, leaving 13 bases not matched to a gene. From germline, CDR1 is SGHVS and CDR2 FQNEAQ. The CDR3 sequence is CASSLPTRRGRRETQYF. The CDR3 region has the DNA TGTGCCAGCAGCTTACCCACCCGCAGGGGGCGCCGGGAGACCCAGTACTTC.

This clone was seen a single time. This sequence joins TRBV6-4 and TRBJ2-3, with TRBD2 matching 11 bases. The CDR3 is 15 amino acids. V dropped 5 bases and J dropped 5; count of bases not matched to a gene: 6. CDR1 and CDR2 from the germline V gene are MRHNA and SNTAGT. DNA of the CDR3: TGTGCCAGCAGTCAAACCGGACTAGCGGGAGATACGCAGTATTTT. Protein product: CASSQTGLAGDTQYF.

This chain links TRBV5-4 with TRBJ2-3; D may be TRBD2 (6 bases). Trimming took 4 bases from V and 5 from J, leaving 14 bases between them. There are 14 residues in the CDR3. Per the germline V gene, CDR1 is SGHNT and CDR2 is YYREEE (reference sequence). The CDR3 DNA reads TGTGCCAGCAGCAATAGCGGTAGTCAAGATACGCAGTATTTT. It encodes CASSNSGSQDTQYF.

V is TRBV30 and J is TRBJ1-4; 7 bases agree with TRBD1. The germline CDR1 and CDR2 sequences are GTSNPN and SVGIG (reference sequence). The CDR3 sequence is 14 residues long. Here the CDR3 reads CAQARQGRVEKLFF. The DNA of the CDR3 is TGTGCGCAAGCAAGACAGGGACGGGTCGAAAAACTGTTTTTT.

The rearrangement uses TRBV6-5 and TRBJ2-1; no clear D gene. CDR1 is MNHEY, CDR2 SVGAGI, per germline. With 1 base removed from V and 2 bases from J, the gap between germline ends came to 9 bases. This CDR3 has 15 amino acids. CDR3 nucleotides: TGTGCCAGCAGTTACTGGGCGGAACCCTACAATGAGCAGTTCTTC. Residues: CASSYWAEPYNEQFF.